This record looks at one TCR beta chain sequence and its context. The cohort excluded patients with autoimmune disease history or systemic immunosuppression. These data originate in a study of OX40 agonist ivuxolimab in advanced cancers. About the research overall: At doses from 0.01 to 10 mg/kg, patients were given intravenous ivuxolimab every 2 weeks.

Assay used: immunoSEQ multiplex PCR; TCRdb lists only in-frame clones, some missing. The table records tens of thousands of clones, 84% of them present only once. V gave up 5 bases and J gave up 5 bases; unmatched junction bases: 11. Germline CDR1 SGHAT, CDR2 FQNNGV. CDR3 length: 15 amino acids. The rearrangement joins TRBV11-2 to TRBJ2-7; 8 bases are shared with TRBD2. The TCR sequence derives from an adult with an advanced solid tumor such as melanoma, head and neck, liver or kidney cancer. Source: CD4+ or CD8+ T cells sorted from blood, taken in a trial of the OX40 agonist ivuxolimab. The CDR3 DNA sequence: TGTGCCAGCAGCATCACCGGACTAGCAGCTGACGAGCAGTACTTC. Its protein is CASSITGLAADEQYF.